This T cell receptor beta chain was sequenced during a study of blood T cell repertoires in COVID-19. For the study at large: The origin of the acute and convalescent COVID-19 samples was the United States, Italy and Spain. Sample material is recorded as cDNA or gDNA derived from T cells, B-cell-depleted T cells, or PBMCs.

Original handling: The assay estimated nucleated cells by amplifying reference gene primers. Libraries were prepared by immunoSEQ multiplex PCR; TCRdb keeps only in-frame clonotypes and omits some of them. D and trimming were read from the DNA, whereas the V and J calls and clone size are those reported in that table. The data contain some 150,000 clones, approximately 80% of them singletons. On this clone: The junction departs from the called germline gene at one end, perhaps through a read error. The same CDR3 arises from other DNA sequences in this sample as well.

CDR1 and CDR2 (germline): SQVTM, ANQGSEA. This CDR3 contains 14 residues. The clonotype originates from a woman aged 55-69 years with active or convalescent COVID-19. The chain recombines TRBV29-1 with TRBJ1-2; 7 bases fit TRBD1. Specimen: peripheral blood. This chain's CDR3 is CSVLEGAFNYGYTF. The CDR3 coding sequence is TGCAGCGTTTTGGAGGGGGCGTTTAACTATGGCTATACCTTC.